This entry lists 8 T cell receptor beta chains sequenced from one sample in a study of technical replicates of blood from several donors. Sequencing was performed with immunoSEQ multiplex PCR; in TCRdb, only in-frame clones are kept and a portion is missing. The repertoire includes just over 8,000 clones, under 90% of them detected once, and around 10% sits in the top ten. The source material was PBMCs. Source of these receptors: a human donor in good health.

V and J are TRBV29-1 and TRBJ2-1, with TRBD2 identical over 13 bases. Germline lookup yields CDR1 SQVTM and CDR2 ANQGSEA. There are 14 residues in the CDR3. Trimming took 6 bases from V and 9 from J; bases not matched to a gene: 8. The CDR3 coding sequence is TGCAGCGTACAGGGACTAGCGGGAAAAATTGAGCAGTTCTTC. Translating gives CSVQGLAGKIEQFF.

The chain is built from TRBV5-1 and TRBJ2-3; 10 nucleotides align to TRBD1. Trimming took 3 bases from V and 3 from J; bases not matched to a gene: 7. Germline values: CDR1 SGHRS, CDR2 YFSETQ. This CDR3 comprises 16 residues. The CDR3 reads CASSWGDRGRTDTQYF. The DNA for the CDR3 is TGCGCCAGCAGCTGGGGGGACAGGGGACGGACAGATACGCAGTATTTT.

The genes are TRBV6-4 and TRBJ2-2; 8 positions agree with TRBD2. The germline V gene has CDR1 MRHNA and CDR2 SNTAGT. This CDR3 has 14 amino acids. Germline trimming cut 2 bases from V and 4 bases from J; bases unmatched to any gene: 0. Here the CDR3 DNA reads TGTGCCAGCAGTGACGGGACTAGCACCGGGGAGCTGTTTTTT. Translating gives CASSDGTSTGELFF.

V usage is TRBV27 and J usage is TRBJ1-2; 12 bases are shared with TRBD1. The J segment lost 8 bases and the V segment lost 2 bases, leaving 6 bases of the junction unmatched. The CDR3 consists of 15 residues. CDR1 MNHEY and CDR2 SMNVEV come from the germline V gene (reference sequence). The CDR3 region is CASSLTGDRGQGYTF. CDR3 sequence (DNA): TGTGCCAGCAGTTTAACAGGGGACAGGGGGCAGGGCTACACCTTC.

This chain connects TRBV2 to TRBJ2-2; 10 nucleotides agree with TRBD2. Germline trimming cut 6 bases from V and 1 base from J; bases unmatched to any gene: 14. The CDR3 has 19 amino acids. CDR1 SNHLY and CDR2 FYNNEI come from the germline V gene. For the CDR3, the DNA is TGTGCCAGCAGAGGAGGGGTAGCGGGAGGCCCCTGGAACACCGGGGAGCTGTTTTTT. Protein product: CASRGGVAGGPWNTGELFF.

The chain is built from TRBV18 and TRBJ1-1, with 9 bases identical to TRBD1. The germline V gene encodes CDR1 KGHSH and CDR2 LQKENI. This CDR3 region has 17 residues. J lost 0 bases, V lost 3 bases, and 8 bases had no gene match. The CDR3 loop reads CASSPPRTGVLNTEAFF. The CDR3 DNA reads TGTGCCAGCTCACCGCCCCGGACAGGGGTTTTGAACACTGAAGCTTTCTTT.

The chain is built from TRBV6-1 and TRBJ1-2; D is ambiguous. The CDR3 extends over 11 amino acids. The ends were cut back, 7 bases at V and 5 bases at J, with 8 bases in the middle. CDR1 is MNHNS, CDR2 SASEGT, per germline. CDR3 region: CASNGVYGYTF. The CDR3 DNA sequence: TGTGCCAGCAACGGAGTATATGGCTACACCTTC.

This chain uses TRBV4-1 with TRBJ2-1; 10 bases are shared with TRBD2. J lost 7 bases, V lost 0 bases, and 3 bases had no gene match. The germline gives CDR1 MGHRA, CDR2 YSYEKL. The CDR3 is 15 residues long. The CDR3 is CASSQDPSGRNEQFF. The DNA of the CDR3 is TGCGCCAGCAGCCAAGACCCTAGCGGGAGAAATGAGCAGTTCTTC.